The present entry profiles one TCR beta chain with its context. As yet, its antigen is unknown. The data stem from a study of CD8 T cells in Susac syndrome. Study-level findings and limits: By the study's own acknowledgment, its TCR sequencing and HLA analysis included relatively few individuals.

RNA in amounts of roughly 0.45 to 1 ug was reverse transcribed with random hexamers. The method of amplification for TCR beta CDR3 was immunoSEQ multiplex PCR, covering 54 Vbeta and 13 Jbeta. From the immunoSEQ multiplex PCR reads, TCRdb called clonotypes with MiXCR, one entry per CDR3 protein. In the table there are roughly 180,000 distinct CDR3 sequences, around 93% of which are singletons. CD8+ and CD4+ blood T cells underwent TCR beta sequencing. Germline lookup yields CDR1 LGHDT and CDR2 YNNKEL (reference sequence). The CDR3 sequence is 13 residues long. V was clipped by 0 bases and J by 6 bases, with 8 bases between them.

This rearrangement joins TRBV3-1 to TRBJ1-1; no definite D call. The clonotype was recovered from a human donor with multiple sclerosis. The sequencing input was CD4+ T cells from PBMCs. The CDR3 DNA reads as TGTGCCAGCAGCCAAGATGCGGGTTCTGAAGCTTTCTTT. Residues: CASSQDAGSEAFF.